This TCR beta chain emerged from a study of vaccination and CD4 T cells after COVID-19 (dated by TCRdb to between 2022 and 2023). Notes on the research overall: The convalescent cohort included six males and four females, with two Hispanic individuals, seven Caucasians, two Asians and one multiracial person. Post-COVID blood samples were collected from convalescent patients a median of roughly 100 days after diagnosis, with a range of roughly 30 to 161 days. Each participant got two doses of either the Pfizer-BioNTech BNT162b2 vaccine (n=8) or the Moderna mRNA-1273 vaccine (n=2). As controls, cultures received a CEFX viral epitope pool (the positive control), an HIV-1 Nef peptide pool (the negative control), or no peptide at all. Post-vaccine blood samples were taken a median of roughly 72 days after the second vaccine dose, with a range of 14 to 241 days. In more than eight COVID-19 convalescent patients and a few infection-naive healthy vaccine recipients, researchers compared the spike-specific CD4+ TCR repertoire from before mRNA vaccination with the repertoire from after. For stimulating the cultures, overlapping spike peptide pools were used, derived from SARS-CoV-2 as well as from the common cold coronaviruses HCoV-NL63, HCoV-OC43 and HCoV-229E.

Receptor libraries were prepared by PCR. DNA from cultured CD4+ T cells underwent TCR sequencing with the Oncomine TCR Beta short-read assay at the Johns Hopkins FTIC core. Genomic DNA was extracted from the cultured CD4+ T cells with the QIAamp micro DNA kit. Oncomine TCR Beta libraries from cultured CD4+ T cells were pooled using unique dual indexes and sequenced on an Illumina iSeq 100. As for the authors' bioinformatics: Non-productive sequences were removed, and CDR3s that did not start with C, did not end with F or W, or were shorter than 7 amino acids were discarded. The MANAFEST web application was used to identify antigen-specific clonotypes by comparing peptide-stimulated wells against reference wells and other culture wells. An FDR below 0.05, an odds ratio above 5, and a productive frequency above 0.1% in at least two of three replicate wells were required for clones to be considered positive. A clonotype counted as cross-reactive if it showed significant expansion both in the SARS-CoV-2 spike wells and in at least one common cold coronavirus spike condition. Levenshtein distances (stringdist) and unrooted phylogenetic trees (ape) in R version 3.6.1 were used to assess CDR3 homology. TCRdb trimmed the raw reads at Q25, called clones with MiXCR and kept productive beta chains. All rows with the same CDR3 protein become a single entry with the most common DNA and genes. These V and J calls originate from TCRdb's pipeline instead of the authors' own analysis. The sample table shows about 21,000 distinct CDR3 sequences, and around 45% are seen once. The ten largest make up 15% to 20% of the sample.

The treatment or condition label for this specimen denotes: roughly 11-day PBMC culture with coronavirus spike peptide pools or control peptides (ViraFEST assay). To expand antigen-specific T cells with peptide pools and then pick out the expanded clonotypes through TCR sequencing, the study relied on the ViraFEST assay. Negative nucleocapsid antibody tests taken both before and after vaccination confirmed that the healthy vaccine recipients had no prior SARS-CoV-2 infection. PBMCs were cultured at roughly 2 million per well in IMDM supplemented with around 5.5% human AB serum and around 9.5 IU/ml IL-2, with about 10 ug/ml peptide pools added. Half of the culture medium was replaced with fresh IL-2-containing medium on days 3 and 7. After 10 days of culture, CD4+ T cells were isolated by negative selection with the EasySep CD4+ T cell isolation kit. PBMCs were separated from whole blood using Ficoll-Paque Plus gradient centrifugation and then either used fresh or cryopreserved at -140C. In general, triplicate wells were set up for every culture condition.

General study outcomes and caveats: In convalescent patients, nearly all vaccine-specific clones (304 of 307) were found to be mono-reactive for SARS-CoV-2 spike rather than cross-reactive with common cold coronaviruses. Although the median number of SARS-CoV-2-reactive clonotypes went up from some 23 after infection to 38 after vaccination, the increase was not significant. Relatively few convalescent patients were included in the study, and early timepoints after natural infection were not analyzed. In convalescent patients, a median approximately 90% of post-vaccine SARS-CoV-2-reactive clones were detected only after vaccination, suggesting vaccine-specific priming.

Concerning this clonotype itself: Its binding antigen is unknown. It has no much larger one-base neighbor in the sample; base qualities were not kept.

CDR1 MGHRA and CDR2 YSYEKL were looked up in the germline V gene. V loses 0 bases, J loses 7 bases, and the germline ends lie 8 bases apart. The CDR3 has 13 amino acids, counting the end cysteine and phenylalanine. The sequence is cut down to CDR3 DNA, 39 bases in frame from base 1. Specimen: CD4+ T cells from blood, cultured in vitro, collected before SARS-CoV-2 vaccination. The chain was built from TRBV4-1 and TRBJ2-3; there is no confident call for the D gene. This sequence originates from a human donor who received a COVID-19 vaccine. The nucleotides read TGCGCCAGCAGCCAAGATGGCAGGAATACGCAGTATTTT. This sequence encodes CASSQDGRNTQYF.